The clone carrying this T cell receptor (beta chain) has just a few counts. The CDR3 consists of 13 residues. V was trimmed by 2 bases and J by 1 base, leaving 5 bases between them. Germline values: CDR1 KGHSH, CDR2 LQKENI. This sample was taken from a study of beta chain features in type 1 diabetes. Overall study context: Patients shared similar age, gender and cell yields with healthy donors.

Sequenced material consisted of expressed TCRB transcripts (all of the isolated RNA was reverse transcribed). Clones were read by immunoSEQ multiplex PCR, and TCRdb kept only the in-frame ones, dropping some. Seen here are a few hundred thousand clones, roughly 14% observed once, and the top ten hold 0.035% to 0.045%. Blood was collected once per donor into heparin, averaging approximately 0.11 L. This clonotype originated in a man aged 25-45 years in good health. The V gene is TRBV18, the J gene TRBJ1-1; D ambiguous. Material: naive CD4+ T cells from blood. The CDR3 loop reads CASSPTENTEAFF. In DNA, the CDR3 is TGTGCCAGCTCACCAACGGAGAACACTGAAGCTTTCTTT. Full variable domain (missing parts from reference TRBV18 and TRBJ1-1): NAGVMQNPRHLVRRRGQEARLRCSPMKGHSHVYWYRQLPEEGLKFMVYLQKENIIDESGMPKERFSAEFPKEGPSILRIQQVVRGDSAAYFCASSPTENTEAFFGQGTRLTVV.